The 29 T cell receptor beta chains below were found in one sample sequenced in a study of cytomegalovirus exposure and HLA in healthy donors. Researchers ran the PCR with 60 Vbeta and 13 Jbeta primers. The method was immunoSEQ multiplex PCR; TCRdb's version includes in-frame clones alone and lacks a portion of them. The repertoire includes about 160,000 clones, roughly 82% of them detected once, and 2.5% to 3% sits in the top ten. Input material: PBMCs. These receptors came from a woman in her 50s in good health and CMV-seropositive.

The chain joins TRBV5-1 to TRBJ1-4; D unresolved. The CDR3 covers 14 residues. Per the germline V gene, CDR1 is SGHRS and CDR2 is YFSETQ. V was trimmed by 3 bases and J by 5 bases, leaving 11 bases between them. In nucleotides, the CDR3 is TGCGCCAGCAGCTCCACTCCCTCGAATGAAAAACTGTTTTTT. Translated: CASSSTPSNEKLFF.

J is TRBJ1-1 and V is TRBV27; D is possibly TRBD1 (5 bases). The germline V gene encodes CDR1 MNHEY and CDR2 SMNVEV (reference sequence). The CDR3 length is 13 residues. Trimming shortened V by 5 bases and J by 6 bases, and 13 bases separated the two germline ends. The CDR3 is CASSIRDSSEAFF. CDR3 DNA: TGTGCCAGCAGTATCCGTGACAGTTCTGAAGCTTTCTTT.

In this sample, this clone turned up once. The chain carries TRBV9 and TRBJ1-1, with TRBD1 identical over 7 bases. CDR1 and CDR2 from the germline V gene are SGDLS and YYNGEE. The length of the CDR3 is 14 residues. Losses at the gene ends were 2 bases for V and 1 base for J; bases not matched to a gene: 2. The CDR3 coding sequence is TGTGCCAGCAGCGTTCAGGGGGGGAACACTGAAGCTTTCTTT. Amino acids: CASSVQGGNTEAFF.

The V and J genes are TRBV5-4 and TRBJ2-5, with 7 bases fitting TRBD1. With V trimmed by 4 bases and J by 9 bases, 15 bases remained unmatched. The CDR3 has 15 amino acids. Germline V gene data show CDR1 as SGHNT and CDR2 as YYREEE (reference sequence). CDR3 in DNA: TGTGCCAGCAGCCTGAAGGGGTCAGGGGGAGCGGCCCAGTACTTC. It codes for CASSLKGSGGAAQYF. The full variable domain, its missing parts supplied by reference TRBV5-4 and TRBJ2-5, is ETGVTQSPTHLIKTRGQQVTLRCSSQSGHNTVSWYQQALGQGPQFIFQYYREEENGRGNFPPRFSGLQFPNYSSELNVNALELDDSALYLCASSLKGSGGAAQYFGPGTRLLVL.

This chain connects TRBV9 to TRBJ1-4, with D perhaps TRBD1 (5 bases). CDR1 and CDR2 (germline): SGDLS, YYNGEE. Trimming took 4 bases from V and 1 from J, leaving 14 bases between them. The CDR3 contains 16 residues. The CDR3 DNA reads TGTGCCAGCAGCCCGTTTGGGGGGGGAACTAATGAAAAACTGTTTTTT. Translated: CASSPFGGGTNEKLFF.

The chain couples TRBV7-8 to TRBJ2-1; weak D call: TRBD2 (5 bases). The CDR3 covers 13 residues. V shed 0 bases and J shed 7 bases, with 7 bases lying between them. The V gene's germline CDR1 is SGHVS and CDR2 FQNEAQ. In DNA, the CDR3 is TGTGCCAGCAGCTTAGCGCCGGGGAATGAGCAGTTCTTC. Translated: CASSLAPGNEQFF. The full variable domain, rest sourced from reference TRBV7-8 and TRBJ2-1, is GAGVSQSPRYKVAKRGQDVALRCDPISGHVSLFWYQQALGQGPEFLTYFQNEAQLDKSGLPSDRFFAERPEGSVSTLKIQRTQQEDSAVYLCASSLAPGNEQFFGPGTRLTVL.

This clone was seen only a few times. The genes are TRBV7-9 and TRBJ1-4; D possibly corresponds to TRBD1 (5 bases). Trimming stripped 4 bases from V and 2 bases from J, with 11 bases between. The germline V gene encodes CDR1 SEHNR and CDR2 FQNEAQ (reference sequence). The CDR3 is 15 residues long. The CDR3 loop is CASSSRGVTNEKLFF. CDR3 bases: TGTGCCAGCAGCTCCCGGGGGGTCACTAATGAAAAACTGTTTTTT. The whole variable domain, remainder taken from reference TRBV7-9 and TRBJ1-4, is DTGVSQNPRHKITKRGQNVTFRCDPISEHNRLYWYRQTLGQGPEFLTYFQNEAQLEKSRLLSDRFSAERPKGSFSTLEIQRTEQGDSAMYLCASSSRGVTNEKLFFGSGTQLSVL.

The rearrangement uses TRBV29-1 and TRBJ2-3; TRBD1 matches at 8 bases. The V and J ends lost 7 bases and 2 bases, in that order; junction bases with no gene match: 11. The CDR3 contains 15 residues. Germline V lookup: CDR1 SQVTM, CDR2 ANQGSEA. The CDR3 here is CSGEDHRGFTDTQYF. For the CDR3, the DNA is TGCAGCGGCGAGGACCACAGGGGGTTCACAGATACGCAGTATTTT.

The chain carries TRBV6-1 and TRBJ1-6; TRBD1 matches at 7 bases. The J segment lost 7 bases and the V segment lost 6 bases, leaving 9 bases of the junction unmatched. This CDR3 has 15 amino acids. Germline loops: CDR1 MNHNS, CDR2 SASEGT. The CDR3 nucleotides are TGTGCCAGCAGCGTCGAGGGGACAGTCAATTCACCCCTCCACTTT. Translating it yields CASSVEGTVNSPLHF.

This CDR3 is CSVSRLNSHTDTQYF. CDR3 nucleotide sequence: TGCAGCGTGTCACGCCTTAATTCACACACAGATACGCAGTATTTT. This sequence joins TRBV29-1 and TRBJ2-3; D gene unclear. The CDR3 is made up of 15 amino acids. V lost 6 bases and J 2 bases, leaving 18 bases between the germline ends. CDR1 SQVTM and CDR2 ANQGSEA come from the germline V gene.

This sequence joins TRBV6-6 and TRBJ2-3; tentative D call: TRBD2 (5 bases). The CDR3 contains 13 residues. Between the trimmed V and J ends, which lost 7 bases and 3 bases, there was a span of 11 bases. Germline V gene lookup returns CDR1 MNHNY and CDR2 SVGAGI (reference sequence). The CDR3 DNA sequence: TGTGCCAGCAATAAGGGAGTGACAGATACGCAGTATTTT. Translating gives CASNKGVTDTQYF.

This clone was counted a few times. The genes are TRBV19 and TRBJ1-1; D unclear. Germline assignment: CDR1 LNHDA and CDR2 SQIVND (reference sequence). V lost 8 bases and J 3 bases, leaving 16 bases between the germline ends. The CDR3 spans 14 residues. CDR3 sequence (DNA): TGTGCCAGTGGAGGACGCCTGTTTGACACTGAAGCTTTCTTT. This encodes CASGGRLFDTEAFF.

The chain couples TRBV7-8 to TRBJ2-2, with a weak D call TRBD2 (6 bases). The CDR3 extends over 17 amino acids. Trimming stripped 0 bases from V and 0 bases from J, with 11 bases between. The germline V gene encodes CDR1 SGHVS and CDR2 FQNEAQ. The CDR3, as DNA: TGTGCCAGCAGCTTAGCGCGGGACGGTCCGAACACCGGGGAGCTGTTTTTT. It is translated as CASSLARDGPNTGELFF.

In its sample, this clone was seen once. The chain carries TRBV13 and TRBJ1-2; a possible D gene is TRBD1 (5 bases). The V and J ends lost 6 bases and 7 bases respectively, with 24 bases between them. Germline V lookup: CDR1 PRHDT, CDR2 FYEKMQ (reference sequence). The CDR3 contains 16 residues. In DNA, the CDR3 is TGTGCCAGCAGTAGTACCGGGACGGCCATGGGAGGTGGCTACACCTTC. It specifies CASSSTGTAMGGGYTF. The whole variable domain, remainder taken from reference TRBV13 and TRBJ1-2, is AAGVIQSPRHLIKEKRETATLKCYPIPRHDTVYWYQQGPGQDPQFLISFYEKMQSDKGSIPDRFSAQQFSDYHSELNMSSLELGDSALYFCASSSTGTAMGGGYTFGSGTRLTVV.

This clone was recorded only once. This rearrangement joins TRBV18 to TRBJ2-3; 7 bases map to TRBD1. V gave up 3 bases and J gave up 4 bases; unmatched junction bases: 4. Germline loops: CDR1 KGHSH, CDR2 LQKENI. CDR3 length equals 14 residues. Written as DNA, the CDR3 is TGTGCCAGCTCACCCCGAACAGGGGCAGATACGCAGTATTTT. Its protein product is CASSPRTGADTQYF.

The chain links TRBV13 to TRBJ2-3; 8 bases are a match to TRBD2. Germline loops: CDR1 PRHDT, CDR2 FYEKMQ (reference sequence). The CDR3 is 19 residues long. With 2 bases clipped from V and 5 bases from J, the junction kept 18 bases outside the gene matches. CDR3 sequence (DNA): TGTGCCAGCAGCTTACTCGAACCCAGCTCGGGGGGGCTTGGAGATACGCAGTATTTT. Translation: CASSLLEPSSGGLGDTQYF. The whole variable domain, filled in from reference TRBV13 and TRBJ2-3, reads AAGVIQSPRHLIKEKRETATLKCYPIPRHDTVYWYQQGPGQDPQFLISFYEKMQSDKGSIPDRFSAQQFSDYHSELNMSSLELGDSALYFCASSLLEPSSGGLGDTQYFGPGTRLTVL.

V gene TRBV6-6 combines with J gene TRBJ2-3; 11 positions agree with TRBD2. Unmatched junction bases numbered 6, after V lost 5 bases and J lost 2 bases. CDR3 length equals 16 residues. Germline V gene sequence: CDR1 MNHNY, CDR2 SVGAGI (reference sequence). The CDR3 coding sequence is TGTGCCAGCAGTAGATCGACTAGCGGGAACACAGATACGCAGTATTTT. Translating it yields CASSRSTSGNTDTQYF.

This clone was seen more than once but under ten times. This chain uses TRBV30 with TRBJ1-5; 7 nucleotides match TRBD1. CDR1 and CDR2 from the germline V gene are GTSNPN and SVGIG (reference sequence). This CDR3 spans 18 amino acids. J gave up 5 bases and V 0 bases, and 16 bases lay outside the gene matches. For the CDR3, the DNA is TGTGCCTGGAGTGTAAGGGGGGCGCGAGGGGGCCATTATCAGCCCCAGCATTTT. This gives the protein CAWSVRGARGGHYQPQHF.

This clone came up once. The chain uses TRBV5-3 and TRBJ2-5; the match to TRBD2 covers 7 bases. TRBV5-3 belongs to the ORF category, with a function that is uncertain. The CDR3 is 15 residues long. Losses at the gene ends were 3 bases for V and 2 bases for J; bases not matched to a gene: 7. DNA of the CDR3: TGTGCCAGAAGCTGCCCAGGACTAGTTCAAGAGACCCAGTACTTC. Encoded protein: CARSCPGLVQETQYF.

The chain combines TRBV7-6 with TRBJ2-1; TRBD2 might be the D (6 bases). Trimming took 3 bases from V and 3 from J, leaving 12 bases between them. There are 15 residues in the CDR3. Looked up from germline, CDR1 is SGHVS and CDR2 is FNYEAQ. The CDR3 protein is CASSFSGGNYNEQFF. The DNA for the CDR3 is TGTGCCAGCAGCTTTTCCGGGGGTAACTACAATGAGCAGTTCTTC.

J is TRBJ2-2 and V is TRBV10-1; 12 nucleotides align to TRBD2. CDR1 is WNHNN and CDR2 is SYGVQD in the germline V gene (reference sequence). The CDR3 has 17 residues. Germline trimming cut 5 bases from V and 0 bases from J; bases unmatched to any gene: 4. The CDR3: CASSPSGGAANTGELFF. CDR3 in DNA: TGCGCCAGCAGTCCTAGCGGGGGGGCCGCGAACACCGGGGAGCTGTTTTTT.

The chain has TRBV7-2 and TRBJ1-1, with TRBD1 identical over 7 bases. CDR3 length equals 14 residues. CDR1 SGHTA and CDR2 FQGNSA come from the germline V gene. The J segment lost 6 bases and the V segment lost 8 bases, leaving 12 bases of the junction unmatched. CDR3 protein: CASFFQGGVSEAFF. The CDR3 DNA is TGTGCCAGCTTTTTCCAAGGGGGCGTCTCTGAAGCTTTCTTT.

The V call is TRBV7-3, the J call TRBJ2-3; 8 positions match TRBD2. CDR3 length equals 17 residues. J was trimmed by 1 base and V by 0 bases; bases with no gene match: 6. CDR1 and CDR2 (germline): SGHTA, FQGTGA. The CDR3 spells CASSLTGGVIGTDTQYF. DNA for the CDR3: TGTGCCAGCAGCTTAACCGGGGGGGTGATCGGCACAGATACGCAGTATTTT. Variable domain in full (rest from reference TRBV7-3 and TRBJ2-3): GAGVSQTPSNKVTEKGKYVELRCDPISGHTALYWYRQSLGQGPEFLIYFQGTGAADDSGLPNDRFFAVRPEGSVSTLKIQRTERGDSAVYLCASSLTGGVIGTDTQYFGPGTRLTVL.

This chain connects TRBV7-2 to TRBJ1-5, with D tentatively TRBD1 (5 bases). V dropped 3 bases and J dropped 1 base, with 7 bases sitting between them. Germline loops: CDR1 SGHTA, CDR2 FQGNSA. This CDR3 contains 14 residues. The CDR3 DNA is TGTGCCAGCAGCTTGGACACAAGCAATCAGCCCCAGCATTTT. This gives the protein CASSLDTSNQPQHF.

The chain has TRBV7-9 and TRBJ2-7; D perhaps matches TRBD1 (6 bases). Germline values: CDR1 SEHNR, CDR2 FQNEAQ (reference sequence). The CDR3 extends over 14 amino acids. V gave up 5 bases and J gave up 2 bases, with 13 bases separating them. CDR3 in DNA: TGTGCCAGCAGCCTCAGGGACACTACCTACGAGCAGTACTTC. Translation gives CASSLRDTTYEQYF.

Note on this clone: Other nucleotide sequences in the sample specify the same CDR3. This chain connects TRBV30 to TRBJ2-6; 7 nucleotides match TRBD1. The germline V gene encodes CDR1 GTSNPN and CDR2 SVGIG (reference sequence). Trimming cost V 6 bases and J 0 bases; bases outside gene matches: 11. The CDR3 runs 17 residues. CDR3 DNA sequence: TGTGCCTGTAGGGAAGCAGGGGGTTACTCTGGGGCCAACGTCCTGACTTTC. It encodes CACREAGGYSGANVLTF.

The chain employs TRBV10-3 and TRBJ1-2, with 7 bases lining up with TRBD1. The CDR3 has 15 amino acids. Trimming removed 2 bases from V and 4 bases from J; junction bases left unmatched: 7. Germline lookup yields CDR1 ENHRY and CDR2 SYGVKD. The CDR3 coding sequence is TGTGCCATCAGTGAGGCGGAGGGGGCAGGCTATGGCTACACCTTC. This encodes CAISEAEGAGYGYTF.

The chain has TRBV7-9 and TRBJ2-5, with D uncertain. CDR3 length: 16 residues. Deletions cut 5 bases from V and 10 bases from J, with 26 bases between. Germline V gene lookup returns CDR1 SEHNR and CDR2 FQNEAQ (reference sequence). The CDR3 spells CASSQILPSIGSVQYF. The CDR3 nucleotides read TGTGCCAGCAGCCAGATTCTCCCTTCGATCGGGTCTGTCCAGTACTTC.

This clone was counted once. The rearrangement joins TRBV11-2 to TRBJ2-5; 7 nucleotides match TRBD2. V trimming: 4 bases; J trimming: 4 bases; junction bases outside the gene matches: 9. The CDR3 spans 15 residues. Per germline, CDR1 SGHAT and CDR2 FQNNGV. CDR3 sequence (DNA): TGTGCCAGCAGCTCGACCAGCGGGGTGATAGAGACCCAGTACTTC. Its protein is CASSSTSGVIETQYF.